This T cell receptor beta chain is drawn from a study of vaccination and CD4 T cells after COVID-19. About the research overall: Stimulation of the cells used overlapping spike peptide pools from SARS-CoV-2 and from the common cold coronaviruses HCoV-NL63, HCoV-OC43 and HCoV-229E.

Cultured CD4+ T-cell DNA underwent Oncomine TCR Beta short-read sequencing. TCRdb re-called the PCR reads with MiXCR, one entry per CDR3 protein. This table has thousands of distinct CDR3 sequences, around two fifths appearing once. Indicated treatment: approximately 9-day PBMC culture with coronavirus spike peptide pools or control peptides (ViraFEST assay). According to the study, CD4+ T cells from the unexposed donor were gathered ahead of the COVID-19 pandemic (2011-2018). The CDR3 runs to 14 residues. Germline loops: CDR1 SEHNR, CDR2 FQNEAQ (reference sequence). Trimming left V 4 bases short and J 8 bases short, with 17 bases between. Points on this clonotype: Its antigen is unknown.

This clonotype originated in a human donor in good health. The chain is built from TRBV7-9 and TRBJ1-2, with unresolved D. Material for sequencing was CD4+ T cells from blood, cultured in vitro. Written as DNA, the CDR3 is TGTGCCAGCAGCTCGGTGCAGGATCTGTGGGGCTACACCTTC. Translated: CASSSVQDLWGYTF.